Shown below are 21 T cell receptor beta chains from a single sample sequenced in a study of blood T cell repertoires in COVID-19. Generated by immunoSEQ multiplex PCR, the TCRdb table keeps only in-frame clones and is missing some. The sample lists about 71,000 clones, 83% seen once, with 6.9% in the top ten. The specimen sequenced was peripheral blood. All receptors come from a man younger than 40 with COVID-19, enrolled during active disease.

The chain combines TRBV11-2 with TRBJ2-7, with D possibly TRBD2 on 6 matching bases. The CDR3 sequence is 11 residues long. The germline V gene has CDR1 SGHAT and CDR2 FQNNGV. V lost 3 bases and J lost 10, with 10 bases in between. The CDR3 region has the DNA TGTGCCAGCAGCTTTTCGCGGGAACAGTACTTC. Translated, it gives CASSFSREQYF.

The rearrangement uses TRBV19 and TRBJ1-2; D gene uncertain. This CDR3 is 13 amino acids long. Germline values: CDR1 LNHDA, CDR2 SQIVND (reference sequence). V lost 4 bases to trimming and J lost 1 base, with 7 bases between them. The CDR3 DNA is TGTGCCAGTAGTAGGCGGAGTAACTATGGCTACACCTTC. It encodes CASSRRSNYGYTF. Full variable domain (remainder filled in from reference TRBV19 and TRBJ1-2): DGGITQSPKYLFRKEGQNVTLSCEQNLNHDAMYWYRQDPGQGLRLIYYSQIVNDFQKGDIAEGYSVSREKKESFPLTVTSAQKNPTAFYLCASSRRSNYGYTFGSGTRLTVV.

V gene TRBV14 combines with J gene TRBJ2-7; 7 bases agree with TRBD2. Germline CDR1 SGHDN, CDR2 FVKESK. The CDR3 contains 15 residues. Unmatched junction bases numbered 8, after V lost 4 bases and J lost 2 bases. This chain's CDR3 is CASSRPGSGTYEQYF. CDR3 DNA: TGTGCCAGCAGCCGCCCAGGAAGCGGGACCTACGAGCAGTACTTC.

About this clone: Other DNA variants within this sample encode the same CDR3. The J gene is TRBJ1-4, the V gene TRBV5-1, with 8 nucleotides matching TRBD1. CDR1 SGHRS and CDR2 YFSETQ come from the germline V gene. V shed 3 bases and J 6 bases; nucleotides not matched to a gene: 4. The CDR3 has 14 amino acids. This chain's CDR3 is CASSWTGRDEKLFF. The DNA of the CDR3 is TGCGCCAGCAGCTGGACAGGGAGGGATGAAAAACTGTTTTTT.

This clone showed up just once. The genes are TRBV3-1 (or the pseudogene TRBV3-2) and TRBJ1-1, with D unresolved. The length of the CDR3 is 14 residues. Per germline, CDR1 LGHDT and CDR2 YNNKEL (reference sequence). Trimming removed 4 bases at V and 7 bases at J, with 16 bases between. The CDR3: CASSPPGQAVEAFF. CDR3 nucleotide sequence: TGTGCCAGCAGCCCCCCCGGCCAGGCCGTTGAAGCTTTCTTT.

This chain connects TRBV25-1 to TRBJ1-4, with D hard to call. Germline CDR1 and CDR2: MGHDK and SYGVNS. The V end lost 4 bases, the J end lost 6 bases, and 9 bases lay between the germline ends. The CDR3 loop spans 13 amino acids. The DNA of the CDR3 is TGTGCCAGCAGTGTCCGGGGTGATGAAAAACTGTTTTTT. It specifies CASSVRGDEKLFF. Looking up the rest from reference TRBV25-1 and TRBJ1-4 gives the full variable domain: EADIYQTPRYLVIGTGKKITLECSQTMGHDKMYWYQQDPGMELHLIHYSYGVNSTEKGDLSSESTVSRIRTEHFPLTLESARPSHTSQYLCASSVRGDEKLFFGSGTQLSVL.

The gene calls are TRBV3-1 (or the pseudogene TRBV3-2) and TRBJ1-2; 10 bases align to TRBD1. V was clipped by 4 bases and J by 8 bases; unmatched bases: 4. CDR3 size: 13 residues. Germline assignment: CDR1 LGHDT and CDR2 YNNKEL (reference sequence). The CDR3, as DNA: TGTGCCAGCAGCCCGGGACAGGGGATAGGCTACACCTTC. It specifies CASSPGQGIGYTF.

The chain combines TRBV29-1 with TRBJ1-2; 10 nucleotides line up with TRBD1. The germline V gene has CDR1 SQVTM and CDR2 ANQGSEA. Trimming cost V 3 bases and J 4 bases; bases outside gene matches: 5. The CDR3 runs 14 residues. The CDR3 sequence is CSVDKGQGLYGYTF. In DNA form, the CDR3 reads TGCAGCGTTGACAAGGGACAGGGGCTCTATGGCTACACCTTC.

CDR3 nucleotides: TGTGCCATCAGTGTCCAGTCAAACTATGGCTACACCTTC. As protein: CAISVQSNYGYTF. The chain links TRBV10-3 to TRBJ1-2, with no clear D. Germline V gives CDR1 ENHRY, CDR2 SYGVKD. There are 13 residues in the CDR3. Trimming removed 4 bases at V and 2 bases at J, with 8 bases between.

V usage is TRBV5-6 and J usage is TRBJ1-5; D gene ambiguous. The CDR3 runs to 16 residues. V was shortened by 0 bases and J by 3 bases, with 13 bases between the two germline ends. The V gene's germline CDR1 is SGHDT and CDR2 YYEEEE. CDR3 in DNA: TGTGCCAGCAGCTTGGGCGAGGTAATGTACAATCAGCCCCAGCATTTT. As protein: CASSLGEVMYNQPQHF.

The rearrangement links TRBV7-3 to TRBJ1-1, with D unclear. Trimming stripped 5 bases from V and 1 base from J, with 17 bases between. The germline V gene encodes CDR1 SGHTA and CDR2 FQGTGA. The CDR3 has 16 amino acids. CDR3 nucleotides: TGTGCCAGCAGCCCGACGGCGGGGTTGGGGAACACTGAAGCTTTCTTT. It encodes CASSPTAGLGNTEAFF.

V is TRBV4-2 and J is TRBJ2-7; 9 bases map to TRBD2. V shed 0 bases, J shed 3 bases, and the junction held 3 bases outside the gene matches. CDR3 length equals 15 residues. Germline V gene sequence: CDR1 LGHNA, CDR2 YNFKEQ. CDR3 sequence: CASSQDPTSGYEQYF. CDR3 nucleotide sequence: TGTGCCAGCAGCCAAGATCCGACTAGCGGCTACGAGCAGTACTTC.

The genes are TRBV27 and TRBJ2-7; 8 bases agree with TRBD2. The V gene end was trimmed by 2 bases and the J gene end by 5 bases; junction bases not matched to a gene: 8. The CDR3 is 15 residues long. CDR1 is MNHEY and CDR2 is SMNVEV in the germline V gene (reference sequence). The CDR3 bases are TGTGCCAGCAGTTTACGGGCGGGGGGAGCGAACGAGCAGTACTTC. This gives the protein CASSLRAGGANEQYF.

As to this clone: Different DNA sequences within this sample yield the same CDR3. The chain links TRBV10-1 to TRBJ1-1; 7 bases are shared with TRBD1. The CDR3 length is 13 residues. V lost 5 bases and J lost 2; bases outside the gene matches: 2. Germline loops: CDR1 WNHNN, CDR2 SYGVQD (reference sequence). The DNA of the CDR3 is TGCGCCAGCAGTCGGGACAGAAACACTGAAGCTTTCTTT. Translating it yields CASSRDRNTEAFF.

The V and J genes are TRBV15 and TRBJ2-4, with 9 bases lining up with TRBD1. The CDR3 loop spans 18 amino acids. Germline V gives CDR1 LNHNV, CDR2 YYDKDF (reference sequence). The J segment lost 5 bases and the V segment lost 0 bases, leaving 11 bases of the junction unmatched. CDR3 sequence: CATSRDLPGQGRENIQYF. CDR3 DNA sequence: TGTGCCACCAGCAGAGATCTACCGGGACAGGGAAGGGAAAACATTCAGTACTTC.

CDR3 sequence: CASSLALDRVSYGYTF. Written as DNA, the CDR3 is TGTGCCAGCAGCTTAGCCCTGGACAGGGTAAGCTATGGCTACACCTTC. This chain joins TRBV7-2 and TRBJ1-2, with 8 bases matching TRBD1. The CDR3 loop spans 16 amino acids. V lost 0 bases and J lost 4; bases outside the gene matches: 7. CDR1 is SGHTA and CDR2 is FQGNSA in the germline V gene.

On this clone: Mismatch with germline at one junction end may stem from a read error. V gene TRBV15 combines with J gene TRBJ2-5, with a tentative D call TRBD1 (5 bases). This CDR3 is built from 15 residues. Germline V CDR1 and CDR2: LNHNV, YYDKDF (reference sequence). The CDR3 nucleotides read TGTGCCACCAGCAGAGGGTCAGGGAACCAGGAGACCCAGTACTTC. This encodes CATSRGSGNQETQYF.

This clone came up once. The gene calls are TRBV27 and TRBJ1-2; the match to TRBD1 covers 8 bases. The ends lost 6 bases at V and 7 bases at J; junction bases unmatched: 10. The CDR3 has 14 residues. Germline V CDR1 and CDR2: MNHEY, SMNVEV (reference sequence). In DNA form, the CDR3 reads TGTGCCAGCAGCCCCCCAGGGGGCGTGTTTGGCTACACCTTC. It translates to CASSPPGGVFGYTF.

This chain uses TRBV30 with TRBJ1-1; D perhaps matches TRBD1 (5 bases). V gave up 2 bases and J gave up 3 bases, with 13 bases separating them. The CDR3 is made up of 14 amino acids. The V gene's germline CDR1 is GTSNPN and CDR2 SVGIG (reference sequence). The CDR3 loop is CAWSHRGWDTEAFF. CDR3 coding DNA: TGTGCCTGGAGTCATAGGGGCTGGGACACTGAAGCTTTCTTT.

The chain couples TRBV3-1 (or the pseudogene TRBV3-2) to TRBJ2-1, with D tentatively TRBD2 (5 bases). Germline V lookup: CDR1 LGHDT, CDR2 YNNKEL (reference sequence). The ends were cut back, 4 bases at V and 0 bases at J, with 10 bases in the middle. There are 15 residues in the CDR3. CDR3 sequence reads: CASSRTGYSYNEQFF. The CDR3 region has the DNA TGTGCCAGCAGCCGGACTGGATACTCCTACAATGAGCAGTTCTTC.

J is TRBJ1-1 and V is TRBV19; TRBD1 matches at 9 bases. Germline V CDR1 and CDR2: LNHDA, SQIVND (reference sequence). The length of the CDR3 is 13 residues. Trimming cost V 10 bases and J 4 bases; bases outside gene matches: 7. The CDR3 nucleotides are TGTGCCACAACACAGGGGGCGGGCACTGAAGCTTTCTTT. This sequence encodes CATTQGAGTEAFF.